A selection of T cell receptor beta chains follows, all from one sample in a study of T cells in Graves' hyperthyroidism and ophthalmopathy. Via MiXCR, TCRdb re-called the multiplex PCR reads, giving one row per CDR3 protein. The repertoire includes 550,000 to 600,000 distinct CDR3 sequences, around 14% of them detected once, and roughly 6.9% sits in the top ten. Input material: blood. The receptors were sampled from a young woman with Graves' ophthalmopathy. Both conserved end residues are part of each CDR3. Each record gives: V gene, clone size, J gene, D gene, CDR3 protein, CDR3 DNA. A D gene is named only where the DNA matches it firmly. Some rows mark clone size as missing; the rest say once, few, many or name a class of expanded clone.

V gene: TRBV6-1
clone size: many
J gene: TRBJ1-1
D gene: -
CDR3 protein: CASSYTGTTEAFF
CDR3 DNA: TGTGCCAGCAGTTATACAGGTACGACTGAAGCTTTCTTT

V gene: TRBV12-3/TRBV12-4
clone size: -
J gene: TRBJ1-2
D gene: -
CDR3 protein: CASSEPPSYGYTF
CDR3 DNA: TGTGCCAGCAGTGAACCGCCAAGCTATGGCTACACCTTC

V gene: TRBV18
clone size: -
J gene: TRBJ2-7
D gene: TRBD2
CDR3 protein: CASSPPSGGGYEQYF
CDR3 DNA: TGTGCCAGCTCACCACCATCGGGCGGGGGGTACGAGCAGTACTTC

V gene: TRBV4-1
clone size: -
J gene: TRBJ2-6
D gene: -
CDR3 protein: CASSQVEAGSGANVLTF
CDR3 DNA: TGCGCCAGCAGCCAAGTTGAGGCAGGATCTGGGGCCAACGTCCTGACTTTC

V gene: TRBV11-2
clone size: -
J gene: TRBJ2-7
D gene: -
CDR3 protein: CASSTGPISYEQYF
CDR3 DNA: TGTGCCAGCAGCACCGGACCGATATCCTACGAGCAGTACTTC

V gene: TRBV20-1
clone size: many
J gene: TRBJ2-1
D gene: -
CDR3 protein: CSAGLMASHMREQFF
CDR3 DNA: TGCAGTGCTGGCCTGATGGCTTCCCATATGAGAGAGCAGTTCTTC

V gene: TRBV4-1
clone size: few
J gene: TRBJ2-5
D gene: -
CDR3 protein: CASSQDLVSRGGTQYF
CDR3 DNA: TGCGCCAGCAGCCAAGATCTCGTTTCTCGAGGGGGGACCCAGTACTTC

V gene: TRBV20-1
clone size: -
J gene: TRBJ1-5
D gene: -
CDR3 protein: CSARDEAGAQPQHF
CDR3 DNA: TGCAGTGCTAGAGATGAAGCGGGGGCTCAGCCCCAGCATTTT

V gene: TRBV20-1
clone size: many
J gene: TRBJ1-5
D gene: TRBD1
CDR3 protein: CSARDVQGPSNQPQHF
CDR3 DNA: TGCAGTGCTAGAGATGTACAGGGGCCGAGCAATCAGCCCCAGCATTTT

V gene: TRBV7-2
clone size: many
J gene: TRBJ1-5
D gene: TRBD1
CDR3 protein: CASRRQGARGQPQHF
CDR3 DNA: TGTGCCAGCAGGCGACAGGGGGCGCGTGGTCAGCCCCAGCATTTT

V gene: TRBV12-3/TRBV12-4
clone size: few
J gene: TRBJ2-7
D gene: TRBD1
CDR3 protein: CASSRQGDHYEQYF
CDR3 DNA: TGTGCCAGCAGCCGACAGGGGGACCACTACGAGCAGTACTTC

V gene: TRBV18
clone size: -
J gene: TRBJ2-1
D gene: -
CDR3 protein: CASSPRTTEPLYNEQFF
CDR3 DNA: TGTGCCAGCTCACCCCGGACTACAGAACCCCTATACAATGAGCAGTTCTTC

V gene: TRBV30
clone size: -
J gene: TRBJ2-4
D gene: TRBD2
CDR3 protein: CARHRVSGLASYF
CDR3 DNA: TGTGCCCGCCACAGGGTATCCGGACTAGCCTCGTACTTC

V gene: TRBV24-1
clone size: many
J gene: TRBJ2-5
D gene: TRBD1
CDR3 protein: CATSVNRGRAETQYF
CDR3 DNA: TGTGCCACCAGTGTTAACAGGGGGCGAGCGGAGACCCAGTACTTC

V gene: TRBV28
clone size: many
J gene: TRBJ2-2
D gene: TRBD1
CDR3 protein: CATKTYRGGWPGELFF
CDR3 DNA: TGTGCCACCAAAACCTACAGGGGTGGTTGGCCCGGGGAGCTGTTTTTT

V gene: TRBV11-1
clone size: -
J gene: TRBJ2-1
D gene: TRBD2
CDR3 protein: CASSVGLAGPSNEQFF
CDR3 DNA: TGTGCCAGCAGCGTGGGACTAGCGGGACCCTCCAATGAGCAGTTCTTC

V gene: TRBV10-3
clone size: -
J gene: TRBJ1-2
D gene: TRBD1
CDR3 protein: CAITAGQGDGYTF
CDR3 DNA: TGTGCCATCACTGCCGGACAGGGCGACGGCTACACCTTC

V gene: TRBV9
clone size: -
J gene: TRBJ2-7
D gene: -
CDR3 protein: CASSVGQEGYEQYF
CDR3 DNA: TGTGCCAGCAGCGTAGGGCAAGAAGGGTACGAGCAGTACTTC

V gene: TRBV19
clone size: -
J gene: TRBJ1-2
D gene: TRBD1
CDR3 protein: CATSTGWYGYTF
CDR3 DNA: TGTGCCACCTCGACAGGGTGGTATGGCTACACCTTC

V gene: TRBV4-1
clone size: few
J gene: TRBJ2-3
D gene: TRBD1
CDR3 protein: CASRLKGTGVLSDTQYF
CDR3 DNA: TGCGCCAGCAGGCTTAAAGGGACAGGGGTTCTTTCGGATACGCAGTATTTT

V gene: TRBV6-5
clone size: few
J gene: TRBJ2-2
D gene: TRBD2
CDR3 protein: CASSYWSGRNTGELFF
CDR3 DNA: TGTGCCAGCAGTTACTGGAGCGGGAGAAACACCGGGGAGCTGTTTTTT

V gene: TRBV18
clone size: -
J gene: TRBJ2-4
D gene: -
CDR3 protein: CASSPPGAIGVIQYF
CDR3 DNA: TGTGCCAGCTCACCGCCGGGGGCAATAGGGGTGATTCAGTACTTC

V gene: TRBV7-9
clone size: -
J gene: TRBJ2-3
D gene: -
CDR3 protein: CASSKRRETLTDTQYF
CDR3 DNA: TGTGCCAGCAGCAAACGACGGGAAACTCTCACAGATACGCAGTATTTT

V gene: TRBV6-2/TRBV6-3
clone size: many
J gene: TRBJ2-1
D gene: -
CDR3 protein: CASSYSGQLGGDEQFF
CDR3 DNA: TGTGCCAGCAGTTACTCGGGCCAACTAGGGGGGGATGAGCAGTTCTTC

V gene: TRBV12-3/TRBV12-4
clone size: many
J gene: TRBJ1-6
D gene: -
CDR3 protein: CASSSWGGNSPLHF
CDR3 DNA: TGTGCCAGCAGTTCCTGGGGGGGTAATTCACCCCTCCACTTT

V gene: TRBV20-1
clone size: many
J gene: TRBJ2-7
D gene: -
CDR3 protein: CSARVPGNYEQYF
CDR3 DNA: TGCAGTGCTAGAGTCCCAGGGAACTACGAGCAGTACTTC

V gene: TRBV19
clone size: -
J gene: TRBJ2-2
D gene: TRBD1
CDR3 protein: CASRRIGGGNTGELFF
CDR3 DNA: TGTGCCAGTAGGCGAATAGGGGGCGGAAACACCGGGGAGCTGTTTTTT

V gene: TRBV7-9
clone size: -
J gene: TRBJ2-2
D gene: -
CDR3 protein: CASSSLVPVGELFF
CDR3 DNA: TGTGCCAGCAGCTCCCTAGTTCCCGTCGGGGAGCTGTTTTTT

V gene: TRBV3-1
clone size: many
J gene: TRBJ2-1
D gene: -
CDR3 protein: CASSQDLGDNEQFF
CDR3 DNA: TGTGCCAGCAGCCAAGATCTAGGGGACAATGAGCAGTTCTTC

V gene: TRBV5-5
clone size: many
J gene: TRBJ2-7
D gene: TRBD1
CDR3 protein: CASSLVLRGQGRYEQYF
CDR3 DNA: TGTGCCAGCAGCTTGGTCTTAAGGGGACAGGGTAGGTACGAGCAGTACTTC

V gene: TRBV4-1
clone size: -
J gene: TRBJ2-7
D gene: TRBD1
CDR3 protein: CASSPGQGKGAYEQYF
CDR3 DNA: TGCGCCAGCAGCCCCGGACAGGGGAAGGGGGCCTACGAGCAGTACTTC

V gene: TRBV28
clone size: few
J gene: TRBJ2-5
D gene: TRBD2
CDR3 protein: CASSYPRTSEEETQYF
CDR3 DNA: TGTGCCAGCAGTTACCCTCGGACTAGCGAAGAAGAGACCCAGTACTTC

V gene: TRBV3-1
clone size: few
J gene: TRBJ1-5
D gene: -
CDR3 protein: CASSQGASGNNQPQHF
CDR3 DNA: TGTGCCAGCAGCCAAGGGGCGTCGGGAAATAATCAGCCCCAGCATTTT

V gene: TRBV24-1
clone size: many
J gene: TRBJ2-1
D gene: -
CDR3 protein: CATSDLGGNNEQFF
CDR3 DNA: TGTGCCACCAGTGATTTGGGGGGAAACAATGAGCAGTTCTTC

V gene: TRBV7-3
clone size: many
J gene: TRBJ2-1
D gene: TRBD1
CDR3 protein: CASSSETQGAAYNEQFF
CDR3 DNA: TGTGCCAGCAGCTCCGAGACGCAGGGGGCGGCCTACAATGAGCAGTTCTTC

V gene: TRBV6-4
clone size: once
J gene: TRBJ1-4
D gene: -
CDR3 protein: CASSVGTGRNEKLFF
CDR3 DNA: TGTGCCAGCAGTGTAGGGACCGGGCGAAATGAAAAACTGTTTTTT

V gene: TRBV28
clone size: many
J gene: TRBJ2-5
D gene: -
CDR3 protein: CASSLERTQYF
CDR3 DNA: TGTGCCAGCAGTTTAGAACGAACCCAGTACTTC

V gene: TRBV7-9
clone size: many
J gene: TRBJ2-5
D gene: -
CDR3 protein: CASSLVGASWPQYF
CDR3 DNA: TGTGCCAGCAGCTTAGTCGGGGCGAGCTGGCCCCAGTACTTC

V gene: TRBV2
clone size: many
J gene: TRBJ1-5
D gene: TRBD1
CDR3 protein: CASRPTGERSQPQHF
CDR3 DNA: TGTGCCAGCAGACCGACAGGGGAGAGGAGTCAGCCCCAGCATTTT

V gene: TRBV30
clone size: many
J gene: TRBJ1-4
D gene: -
CDR3 protein: CAAKLGKLFF
CDR3 DNA: TGTGCCGCCAAGTTGGGAAAACTGTTTTTT

V gene: TRBV2
clone size: many
J gene: TRBJ2-1
D gene: TRBD1
CDR3 protein: CASSRDRGRWGQFF
CDR3 DNA: TGTGCCAGCAGCCGGGACAGGGGGCGCTGGGGGCAGTTCTTC

V gene: TRBV13
clone size: -
J gene: TRBJ2-1
D gene: TRBD2
CDR3 protein: CASSQPTSGRGNEQFF
CDR3 DNA: TGCGCCAGCAGCCAACCGACTAGCGGGAGAGGGAATGAGCAGTTCTTC

V gene: TRBV19
clone size: many
J gene: TRBJ1-1
D gene: -
CDR3 protein: CASKGWLSSLTEAFF
CDR3 DNA: TGTGCCAGTAAGGGGTGGTTAAGTTCCCTCACTGAAGCTTTCTTT

V gene: TRBV7-8
clone size: many
J gene: TRBJ2-2
D gene: TRBD2
CDR3 protein: CASSPGLAGPNTGELFF
CDR3 DNA: TGTGCCAGCAGCCCCGGACTAGCGGGGCCGAACACCGGGGAGCTGTTTTTT

V gene: TRBV27
clone size: -
J gene: TRBJ2-3
D gene: -
CDR3 protein: CASSHSDTDTQYF
CDR3 DNA: TGTGCCAGCAGTCACTCAGACACAGATACGCAGTATTTT

V gene: TRBV7-9
clone size: many
J gene: TRBJ2-5
D gene: -
CDR3 protein: CASSLTVSRPQETQYF
CDR3 DNA: TGTGCCAGCAGCTTAACCGTTTCGCGGCCCCAAGAGACCCAGTACTTC

V gene: TRBV10-3
clone size: few
J gene: TRBJ2-4
D gene: -
CDR3 protein: CAIRGSEGKAKNIQYF
CDR3 DNA: TGTGCCATCAGGGGGTCCGAGGGGAAGGCCAAAAACATTCAGTACTTC

V gene: TRBV30
clone size: -
J gene: TRBJ2-7
D gene: -
CDR3 protein: CAWSVLGQSYEQYF
CDR3 DNA: TGTGCCTGGAGTGTACTTGGGCAGTCCTACGAGCAGTACTTC

V gene: TRBV18
clone size: many
J gene: TRBJ1-2
D gene: -
CDR3 protein: CASSMDKYGYTF
CDR3 DNA: TGTGCCAGCTCAATGGACAAGTATGGCTACACCTTC

V gene: TRBV6-8
clone size: many
J gene: TRBJ2-1
D gene: -
CDR3 protein: CASSYSWDTRYNEQFF
CDR3 DNA: TGTGCCAGCAGTTACTCGTGGGACACCCGCTACAATGAGCAGTTCTTC